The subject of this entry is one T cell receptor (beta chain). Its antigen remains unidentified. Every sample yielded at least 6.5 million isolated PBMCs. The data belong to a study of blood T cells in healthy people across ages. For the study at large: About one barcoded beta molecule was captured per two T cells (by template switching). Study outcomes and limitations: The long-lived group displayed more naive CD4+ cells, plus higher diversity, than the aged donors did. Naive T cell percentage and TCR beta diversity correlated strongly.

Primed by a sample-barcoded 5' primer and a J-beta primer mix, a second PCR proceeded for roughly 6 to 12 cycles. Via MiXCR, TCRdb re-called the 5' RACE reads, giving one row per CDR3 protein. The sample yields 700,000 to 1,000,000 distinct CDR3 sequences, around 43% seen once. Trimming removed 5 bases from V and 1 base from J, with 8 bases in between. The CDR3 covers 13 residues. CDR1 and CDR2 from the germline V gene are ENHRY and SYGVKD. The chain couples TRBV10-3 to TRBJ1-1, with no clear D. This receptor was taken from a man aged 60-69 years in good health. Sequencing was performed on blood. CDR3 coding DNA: TGTGCCATCAGTTTTGGGGAGAACACTGAAGCTTTCTTT. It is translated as CAISFGENTEAFF.